This T cell receptor (beta chain) was identified in a study of T cell responses to AZD1222 COVID-19 vaccine. Study observations and caveats: Just a handful of AZD1222 recipients tested seropositive at baseline. Spike-specific TCR breadth rose after two AZD1222 doses, and depth rose as well.

Of note for this clone: The antigen remains undetermined.

Clones were sequenced by immunoSEQ multiplex PCR, and TCRdb holds only the in-frame ones, with some missing. The repertoire holds approximately 100,000 clones, with over 75% as singletons. The TCR sequence derives from an adult in good health. This material consisted of peripheral blood, taken on day 0 of AZD1222 vaccination.

The CDR3 nucleotides read TGTGCCAGCAGTTACCGGGGTAGCACTGAAGCTTTCTTT. This sequence encodes CASSYRGSTEAFF. The rearrangement joins TRBV6-2 or TRBV6-3 to TRBJ1-1; no definite D call. Germline V CDR1 and CDR2: MNHEY, SVGEGT. The CDR3 sequence is 13 residues long. Trimming left V 2 bases short and J 4 bases short, with 8 bases between.